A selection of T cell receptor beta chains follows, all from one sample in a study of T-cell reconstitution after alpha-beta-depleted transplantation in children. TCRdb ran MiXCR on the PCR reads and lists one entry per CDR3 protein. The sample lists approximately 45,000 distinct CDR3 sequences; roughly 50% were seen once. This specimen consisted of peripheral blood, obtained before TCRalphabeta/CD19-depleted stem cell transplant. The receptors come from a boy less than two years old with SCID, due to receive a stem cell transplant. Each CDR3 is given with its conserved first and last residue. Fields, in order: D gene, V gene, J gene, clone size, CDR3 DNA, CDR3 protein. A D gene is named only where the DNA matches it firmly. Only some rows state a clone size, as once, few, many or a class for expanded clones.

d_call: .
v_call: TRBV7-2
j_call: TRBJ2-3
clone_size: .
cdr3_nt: TGTGCCAGCAGCCCCGGCCCACTGGGGGGCCTAGATACGCAGTATTTT
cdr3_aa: CASSPGPLGGLDTQYF

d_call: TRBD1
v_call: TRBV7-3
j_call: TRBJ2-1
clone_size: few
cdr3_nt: TGTGCCAGCAGCTACGGGACAGGGGAACACAATGAGCAGTTCTTC
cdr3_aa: CASSYGTGEHNEQFF

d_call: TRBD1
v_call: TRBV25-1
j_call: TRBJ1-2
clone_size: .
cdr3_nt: TGTGCCAGCACCTTGGGACAGGCTAACTATGGCTACACCTTC
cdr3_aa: CASTLGQANYGYTF

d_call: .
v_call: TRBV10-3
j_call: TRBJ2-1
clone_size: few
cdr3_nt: TGTGCCAGCCGGGACGGCTTAAACAATGAGCAGTTCTTC
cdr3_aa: CASRDGLNNEQFF

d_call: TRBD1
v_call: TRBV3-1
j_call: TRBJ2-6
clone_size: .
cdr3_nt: TGTGCCAGCAGCCCCGTGGGACAGCTTTATTCCTCTGGGGCCAACGTCCTGACTTTC
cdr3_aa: CASSPVGQLYSSGANVLTF

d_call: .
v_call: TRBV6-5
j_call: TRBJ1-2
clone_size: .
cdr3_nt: TGTGCCAGCAGTCCGGGGGGTTGGAGCTACACCTTC
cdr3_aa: CASSPGGWSYTF

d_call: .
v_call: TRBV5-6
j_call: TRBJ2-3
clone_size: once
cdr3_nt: TGTGCCAGCAGCTTGGGGGTAGCGAGGATAGATACGCAGTATTTT
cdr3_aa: CASSLGVARIDTQYF

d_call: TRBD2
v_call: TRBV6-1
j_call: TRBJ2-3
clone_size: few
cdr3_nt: TGTGCCAGCAGCCCCGAGCGGGGGGGCTCTGGGCAGTATTTT
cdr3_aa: CASSPERGGSGQYF

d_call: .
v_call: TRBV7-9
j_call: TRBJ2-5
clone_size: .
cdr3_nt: TGTGCCAGCAGCTCCCTCCAGATGGAGACCCAGTACTTC
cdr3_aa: CASSSLQMETQYF

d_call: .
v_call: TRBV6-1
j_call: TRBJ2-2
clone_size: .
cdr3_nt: TGTGCCAGCCGTAGGATGTGGACGGGGAACACCGGGGAGCTGTTTTTT
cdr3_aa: CASRRMWTGNTGELFF